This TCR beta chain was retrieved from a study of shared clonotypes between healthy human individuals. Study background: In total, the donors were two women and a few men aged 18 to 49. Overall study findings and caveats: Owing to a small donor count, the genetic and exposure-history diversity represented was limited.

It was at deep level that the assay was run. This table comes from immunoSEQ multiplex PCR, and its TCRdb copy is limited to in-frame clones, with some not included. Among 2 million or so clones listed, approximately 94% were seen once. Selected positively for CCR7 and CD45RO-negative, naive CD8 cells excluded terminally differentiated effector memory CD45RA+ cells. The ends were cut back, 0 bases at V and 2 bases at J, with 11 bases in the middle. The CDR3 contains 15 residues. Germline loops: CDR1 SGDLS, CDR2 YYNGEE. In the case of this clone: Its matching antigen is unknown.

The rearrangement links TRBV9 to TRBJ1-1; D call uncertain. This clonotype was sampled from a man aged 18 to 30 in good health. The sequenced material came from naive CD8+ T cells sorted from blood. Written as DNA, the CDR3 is TGTGCCAGCAGCGTAGTAGAAAGGGCAAACACTGAAGCTTTCTTT. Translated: CASSVVERANTEAFF.